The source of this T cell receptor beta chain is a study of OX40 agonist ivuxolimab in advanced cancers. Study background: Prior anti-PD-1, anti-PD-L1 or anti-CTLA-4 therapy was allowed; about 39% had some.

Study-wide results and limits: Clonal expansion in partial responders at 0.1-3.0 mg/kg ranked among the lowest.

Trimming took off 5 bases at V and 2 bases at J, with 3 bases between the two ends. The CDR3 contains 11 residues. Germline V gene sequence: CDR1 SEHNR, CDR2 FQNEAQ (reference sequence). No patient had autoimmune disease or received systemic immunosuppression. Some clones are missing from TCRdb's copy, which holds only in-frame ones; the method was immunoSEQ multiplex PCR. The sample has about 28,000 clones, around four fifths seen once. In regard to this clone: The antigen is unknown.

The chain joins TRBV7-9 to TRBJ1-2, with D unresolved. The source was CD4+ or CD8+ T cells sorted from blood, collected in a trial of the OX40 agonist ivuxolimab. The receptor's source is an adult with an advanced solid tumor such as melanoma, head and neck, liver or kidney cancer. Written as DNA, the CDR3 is TGTGCCAGCAGCCTCAACTATGGCTACACCTTC. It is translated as CASSLNYGYTF. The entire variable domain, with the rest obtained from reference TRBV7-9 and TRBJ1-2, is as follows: DTGVSQNPRHKITKRGQNVTFRCDPISEHNRLYWYRQTLGQGPEFLTYFQNEAQLEKSRLLSDRFSAERPKGSFSTLEIQRTEQGDSAMYLCASSLNYGYTFGSGTRLTVV.